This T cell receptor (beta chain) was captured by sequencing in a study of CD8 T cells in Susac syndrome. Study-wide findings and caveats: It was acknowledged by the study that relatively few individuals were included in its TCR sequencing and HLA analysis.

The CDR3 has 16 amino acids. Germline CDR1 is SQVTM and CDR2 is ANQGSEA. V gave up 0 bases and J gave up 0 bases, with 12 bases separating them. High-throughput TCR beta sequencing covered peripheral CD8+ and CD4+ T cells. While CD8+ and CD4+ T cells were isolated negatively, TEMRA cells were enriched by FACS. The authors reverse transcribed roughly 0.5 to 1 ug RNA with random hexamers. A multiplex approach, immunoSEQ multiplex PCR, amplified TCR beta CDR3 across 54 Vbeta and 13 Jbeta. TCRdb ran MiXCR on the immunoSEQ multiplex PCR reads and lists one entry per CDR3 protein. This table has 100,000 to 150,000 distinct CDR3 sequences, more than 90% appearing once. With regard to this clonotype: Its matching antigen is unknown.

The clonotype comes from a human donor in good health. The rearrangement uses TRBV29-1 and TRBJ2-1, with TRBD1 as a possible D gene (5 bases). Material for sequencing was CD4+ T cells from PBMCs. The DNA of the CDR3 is TGCAGCGTTGAAGATCCAGGGCCGAGCTCCTACAATGAGCAGTTCTTC. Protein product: CSVEDPGPSSYNEQFF.